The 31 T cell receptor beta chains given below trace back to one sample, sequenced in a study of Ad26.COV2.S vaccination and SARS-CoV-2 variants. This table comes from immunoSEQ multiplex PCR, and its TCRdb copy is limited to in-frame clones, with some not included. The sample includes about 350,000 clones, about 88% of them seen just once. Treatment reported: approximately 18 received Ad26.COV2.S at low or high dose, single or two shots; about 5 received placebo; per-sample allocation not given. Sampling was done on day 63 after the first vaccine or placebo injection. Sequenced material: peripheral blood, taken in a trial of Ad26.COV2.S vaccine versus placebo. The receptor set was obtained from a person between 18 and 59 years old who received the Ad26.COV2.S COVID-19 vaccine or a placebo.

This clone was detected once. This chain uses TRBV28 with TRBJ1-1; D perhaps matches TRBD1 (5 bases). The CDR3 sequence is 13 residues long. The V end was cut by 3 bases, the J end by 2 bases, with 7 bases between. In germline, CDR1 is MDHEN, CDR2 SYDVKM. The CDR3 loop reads CASSLGGNTEAFF. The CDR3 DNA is TGTGCCAGCAGTTTGGGGGGAAACACTGAAGCTTTCTTT.

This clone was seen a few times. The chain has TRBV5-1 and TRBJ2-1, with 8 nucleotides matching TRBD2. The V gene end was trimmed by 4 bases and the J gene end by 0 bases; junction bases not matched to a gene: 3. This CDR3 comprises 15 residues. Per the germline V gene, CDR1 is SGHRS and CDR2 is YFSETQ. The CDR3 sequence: CASSPSGSSYNEQFF. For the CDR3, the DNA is TGCGCCAGCAGCCCAAGCGGGAGCTCCTACAATGAGCAGTTCTTC.

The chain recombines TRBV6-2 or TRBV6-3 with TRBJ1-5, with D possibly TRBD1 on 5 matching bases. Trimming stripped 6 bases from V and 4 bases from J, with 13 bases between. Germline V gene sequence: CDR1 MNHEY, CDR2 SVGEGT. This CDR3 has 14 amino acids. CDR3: CASSRDLTNQPQHF. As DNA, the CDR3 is TGTGCCAGCAGCAGGGACTTAACAAATCAGCCCCAGCATTTT.

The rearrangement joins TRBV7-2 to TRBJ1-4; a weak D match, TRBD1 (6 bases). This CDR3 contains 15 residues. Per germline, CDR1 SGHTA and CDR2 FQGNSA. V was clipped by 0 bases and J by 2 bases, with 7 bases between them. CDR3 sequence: CASSLAGATNEKLFF. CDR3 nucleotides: TGTGCCAGCAGCTTAGCGGGGGCCACTAATGAAAAACTGTTTTTT.

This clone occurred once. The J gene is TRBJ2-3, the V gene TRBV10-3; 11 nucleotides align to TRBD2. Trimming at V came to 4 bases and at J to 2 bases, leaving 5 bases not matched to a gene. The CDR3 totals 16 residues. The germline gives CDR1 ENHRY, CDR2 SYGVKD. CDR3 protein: CAISVELAGATDTQYF. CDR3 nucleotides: TGTGCCATCAGTGTTGAACTAGCGGGGGCCACAGATACGCAGTATTTT.

This CDR3 reads CASSRDRVYEQYF. The CDR3 nucleotides read TGTGCCAGCAGTCGGGACAGGGTCTACGAGCAGTACTTC. V gene TRBV5-8 combines with J gene TRBJ2-7; TRBD1 agrees at 9 bases. The CDR3 consists of 13 residues. Germline V gene lookup returns CDR1 SGHTS and CDR2 YDEGEE. The trim removed 5 bases at V and 3 bases at J, leaving 3 bases unmatched.

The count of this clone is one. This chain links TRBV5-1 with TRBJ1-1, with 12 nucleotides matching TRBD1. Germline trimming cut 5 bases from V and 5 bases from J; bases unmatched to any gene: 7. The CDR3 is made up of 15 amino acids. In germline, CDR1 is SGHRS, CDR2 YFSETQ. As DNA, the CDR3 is TGCGCCAGCAGTCTGGGACAGGGGGCGCGAACTGAAGCTTTCTTT. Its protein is CASSLGQGARTEAFF.

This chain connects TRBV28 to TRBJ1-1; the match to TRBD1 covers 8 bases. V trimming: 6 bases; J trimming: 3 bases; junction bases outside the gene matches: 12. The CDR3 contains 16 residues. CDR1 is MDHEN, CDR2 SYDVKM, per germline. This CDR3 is CASRAGIRGQDTEAFF. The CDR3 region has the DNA TGTGCCAGCAGAGCCGGTATCAGGGGGCAAGACACTGAAGCTTTCTTT.

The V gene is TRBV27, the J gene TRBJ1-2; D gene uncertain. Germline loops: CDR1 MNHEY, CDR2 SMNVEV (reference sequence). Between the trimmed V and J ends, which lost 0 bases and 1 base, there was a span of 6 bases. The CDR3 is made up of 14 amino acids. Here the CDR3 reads CASSLSPDNYGYTF. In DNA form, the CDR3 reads TGTGCCAGCAGTTTATCCCCGGATAACTATGGCTACACCTTC.

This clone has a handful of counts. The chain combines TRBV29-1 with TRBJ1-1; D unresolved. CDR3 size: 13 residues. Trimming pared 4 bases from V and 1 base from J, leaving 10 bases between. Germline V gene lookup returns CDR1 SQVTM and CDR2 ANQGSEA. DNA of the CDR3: TGCAGCGTTGCTCTCAGACCGAACACTGAAGCTTTCTTT. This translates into CSVALRPNTEAFF.

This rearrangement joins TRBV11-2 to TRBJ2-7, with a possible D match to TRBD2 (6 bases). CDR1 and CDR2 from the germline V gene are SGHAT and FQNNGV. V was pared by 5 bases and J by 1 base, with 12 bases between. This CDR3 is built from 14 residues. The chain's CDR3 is CASSRLGRSYEQYF. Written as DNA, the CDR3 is TGTGCCAGCAGCCGACTAGGCCGATCCTACGAGCAGTACTTC.

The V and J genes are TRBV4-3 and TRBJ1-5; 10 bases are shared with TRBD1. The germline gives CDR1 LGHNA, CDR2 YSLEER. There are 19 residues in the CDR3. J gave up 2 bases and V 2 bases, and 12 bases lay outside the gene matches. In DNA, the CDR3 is TGCGCCAGCAGCCAATATAGACAGGGGGCGGTTTCGCGCAATCAGCCCCAGCATTTT. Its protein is CASSQYRQGAVSRNQPQHF.

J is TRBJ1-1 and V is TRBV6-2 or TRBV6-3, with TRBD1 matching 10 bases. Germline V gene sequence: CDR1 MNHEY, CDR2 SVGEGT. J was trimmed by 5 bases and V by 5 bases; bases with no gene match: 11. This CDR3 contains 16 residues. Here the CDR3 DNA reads TGTGCCAGCAGTCCGTTGTCCCGGGACAGGGGAACTGAAGCTTTCTTT. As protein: CASSPLSRDRGTEAFF.

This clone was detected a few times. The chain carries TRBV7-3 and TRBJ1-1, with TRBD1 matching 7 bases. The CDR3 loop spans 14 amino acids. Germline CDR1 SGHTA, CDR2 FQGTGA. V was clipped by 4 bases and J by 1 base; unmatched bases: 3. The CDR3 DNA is TGTGCCAGCAGCTCCGGGACAGCGAACACTGAAGCTTTCTTT. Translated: CASSSGTANTEAFF.

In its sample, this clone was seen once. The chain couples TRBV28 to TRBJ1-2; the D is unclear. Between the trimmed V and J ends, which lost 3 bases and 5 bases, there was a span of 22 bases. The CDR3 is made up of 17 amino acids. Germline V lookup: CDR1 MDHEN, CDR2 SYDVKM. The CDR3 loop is CASSFAPLSGNLYGYTF. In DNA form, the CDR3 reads TGTGCCAGCAGTTTCGCCCCTCTCTCCGGTAACCTTTATGGCTACACCTTC.

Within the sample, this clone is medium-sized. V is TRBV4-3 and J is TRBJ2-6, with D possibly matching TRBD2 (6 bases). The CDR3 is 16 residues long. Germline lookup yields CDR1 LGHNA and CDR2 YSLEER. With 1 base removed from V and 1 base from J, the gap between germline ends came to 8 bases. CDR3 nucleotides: TGCGCCAGCAGCCAAGTGGAGGGATCTGGGGCCAACGTCCTGACTTTC. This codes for CASSQVEGSGANVLTF.

The CDR3 spells CASSQVPSEAGGLYEQYF. CDR3 in DNA: TGTGCCAGCAGCCAAGTGCCCAGTGAGGCGGGGGGCCTTTACGAGCAGTACTTC. The chain is built from TRBV4-2 and TRBJ2-7, with 8 bases matching TRBD2. This CDR3 is 18 amino acids long. Germline lookup yields CDR1 LGHNA and CDR2 YNFKEQ. V gave up 1 base and J gave up 4 bases; unmatched junction bases: 15.

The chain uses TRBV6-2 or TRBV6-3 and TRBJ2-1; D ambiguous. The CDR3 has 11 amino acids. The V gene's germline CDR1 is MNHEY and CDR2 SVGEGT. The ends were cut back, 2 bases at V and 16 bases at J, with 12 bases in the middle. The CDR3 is CASSYGYGKFF. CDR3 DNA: TGTGCCAGCAGTTACGGGTATGGTAAATTCTTC.

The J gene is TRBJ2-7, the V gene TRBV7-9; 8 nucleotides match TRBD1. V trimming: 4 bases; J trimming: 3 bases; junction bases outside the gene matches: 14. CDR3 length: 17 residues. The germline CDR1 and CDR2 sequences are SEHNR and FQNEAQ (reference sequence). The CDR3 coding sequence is TGTGCCAGCAGCTCCACGGCCCTTGGACAGGGTGACTACGAGCAGTACTTC. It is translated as CASSSTALGQGDYEQYF.

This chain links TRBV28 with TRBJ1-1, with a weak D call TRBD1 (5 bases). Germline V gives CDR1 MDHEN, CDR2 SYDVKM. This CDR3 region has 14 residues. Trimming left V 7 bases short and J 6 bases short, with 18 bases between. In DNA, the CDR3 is TGTGCCAGCATCATGGGGGGGGATCGGGCTGAAGCTTTCTTT. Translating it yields CASIMGGDRAEAFF.

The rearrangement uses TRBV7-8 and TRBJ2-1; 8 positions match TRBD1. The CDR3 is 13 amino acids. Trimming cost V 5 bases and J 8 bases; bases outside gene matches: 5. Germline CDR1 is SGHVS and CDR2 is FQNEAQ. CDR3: CASSVTTGDEQFF. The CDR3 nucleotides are TGTGCCAGCAGCGTAACGACAGGGGATGAGCAGTTCTTC.

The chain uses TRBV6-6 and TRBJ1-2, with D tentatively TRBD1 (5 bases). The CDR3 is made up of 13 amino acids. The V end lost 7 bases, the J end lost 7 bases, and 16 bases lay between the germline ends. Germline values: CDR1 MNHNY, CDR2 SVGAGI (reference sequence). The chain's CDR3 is CASTPGGASGYTF. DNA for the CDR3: TGTGCCAGCACCCCGGGAGGGGCGAGTGGCTACACCTTC.

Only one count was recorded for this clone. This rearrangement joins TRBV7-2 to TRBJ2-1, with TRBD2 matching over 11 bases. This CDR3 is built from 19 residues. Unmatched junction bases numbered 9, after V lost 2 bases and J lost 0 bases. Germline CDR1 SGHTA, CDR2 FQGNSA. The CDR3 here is CASSLIAGGPWSSYNEQFF. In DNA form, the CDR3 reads TGTGCCAGCAGCTTAATAGCGGGGGGGCCGTGGAGCTCCTACAATGAGCAGTTCTTC.

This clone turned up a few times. CDR3 coding DNA: TGTGCCAGCAGCCTAGAACAGGGGAGGGGGACCCAGTACTTC. Translating gives CASSLEQGRGTQYF. The chain carries TRBV7-2 and TRBJ2-5; D could derive from TRBD1 or TRBD2 (7 bases each). The CDR3 is made up of 14 amino acids. In germline, CDR1 is SGHTA, CDR2 FQGNSA. Trimming removed 5 bases from V and 7 bases from J, with 17 bases in between.

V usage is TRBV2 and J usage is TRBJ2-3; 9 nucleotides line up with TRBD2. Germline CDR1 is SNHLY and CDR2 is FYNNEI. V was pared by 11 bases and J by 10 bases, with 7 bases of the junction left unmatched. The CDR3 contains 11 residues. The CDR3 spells CAGGTSLPQYF. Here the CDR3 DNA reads TGTGCCGGGGGGACTAGCCTCCCGCAGTATTTT.

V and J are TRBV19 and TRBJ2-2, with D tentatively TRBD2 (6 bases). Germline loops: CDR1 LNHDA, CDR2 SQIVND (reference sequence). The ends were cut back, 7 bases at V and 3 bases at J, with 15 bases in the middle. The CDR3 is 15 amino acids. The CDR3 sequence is CASTTTGVYTGELFF. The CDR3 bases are TGTGCCAGTACCACCACGGGGGTTTACACCGGGGAGCTGTTTTTT.

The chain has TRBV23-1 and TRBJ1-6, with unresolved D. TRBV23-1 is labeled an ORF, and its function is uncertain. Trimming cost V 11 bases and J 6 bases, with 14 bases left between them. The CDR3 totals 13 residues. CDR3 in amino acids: CASPKAINSPLHF. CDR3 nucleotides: TGCGCCTCCCCGAAGGCGATTAATTCACCCCTCCACTTT.

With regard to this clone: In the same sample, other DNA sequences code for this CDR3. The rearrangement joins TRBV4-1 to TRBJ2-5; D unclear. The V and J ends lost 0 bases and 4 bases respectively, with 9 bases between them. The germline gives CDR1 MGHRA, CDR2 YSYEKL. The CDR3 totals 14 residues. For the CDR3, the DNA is TGCGCCAGCAGCCAAGATGGCAGGCGAGAGACCCAGTACTTC. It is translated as CASSQDGRRETQYF.

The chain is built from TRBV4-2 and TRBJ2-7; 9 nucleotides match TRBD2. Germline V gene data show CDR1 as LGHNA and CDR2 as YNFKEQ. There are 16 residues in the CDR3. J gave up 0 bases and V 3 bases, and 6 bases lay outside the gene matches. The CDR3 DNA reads TGTGCCAGCAGCCAGACCGCGGGGGGGGCCTCCTACGAGCAGTACTTC. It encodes CASSQTAGGASYEQYF.

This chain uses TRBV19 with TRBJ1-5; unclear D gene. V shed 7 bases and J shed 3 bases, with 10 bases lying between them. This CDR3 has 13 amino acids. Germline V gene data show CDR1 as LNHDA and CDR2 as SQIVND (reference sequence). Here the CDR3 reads CASTVRINQPQHF. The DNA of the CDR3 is TGTGCCAGTACAGTTAGGATCAATCAGCCCCAGCATTTT.

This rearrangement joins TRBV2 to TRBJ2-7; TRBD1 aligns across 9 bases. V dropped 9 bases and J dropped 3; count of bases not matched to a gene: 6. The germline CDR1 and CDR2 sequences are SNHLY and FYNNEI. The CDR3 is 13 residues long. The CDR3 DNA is TGTGCCAGTTCGGGGACAGGGATCTACGAGCAGTACTTC. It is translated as CASSGTGIYEQYF.